Following are 6 T cell receptor beta chains from one sample sequenced in a study of T cell clusters in autoimmune cytopenias. Tens of thousands of genome equivalents of blood DNA were amplified for TRB. One tube held mixed TRB-A and TRB-B primer pools for touch-down PCR. TCRdb derives one entry per CDR3 protein from the multiplex PCR reads, leaving out DNA. This sample's table reports 5,000 or so distinct CDR3 sequences. The same data also contributed to another study, on T cell repertoires in aging, cancer and after chemotherapy.

The sequenced material came from peripheral blood. The receptors derive from a human donor in good health.

By frequency, this clonotype registers medium-sized. The rearrangement joins TRBV29-1 to TRBJ1-1; TCRdb's D call of TRBD1 is untestable without DNA. The CDR3 sequence is 11 residues long. The germline gives CDR1 SQVTM, CDR2 ANQGSEA. The CDR3 loop is CSVVGAPEAFF.

The chain carries TRBV5-6 and TRBJ2-2; TCRdb outputs TRBD1, but without DNA this stays unchecked. Germline CDR1 and CDR2: SGHDT and YYEEEE. This CDR3 is 16 amino acids long. CDR3 region: CASSSTGVHNTGELFF. The variable domain in full, completed from reference TRBV5-6 and TRBJ2-2, reads DAGVTQSPTHLIKTRGQQVTLRCSPKSGHDTVSWYQQALGQGPQFIFQYYEEEERQRGNFPDRFSGHQFPNYSSELNVNALLLGDSALYLCASSSTGVHNTGELFFGEGSRLTVL.

This clonotype shows up as medium-sized by frequency. CDR3 in amino acids: CASSRTASSYEQYF. The chain is built from TRBV6-5 and TRBJ2-7. The CDR3 has 14 residues. Germline values: CDR1 MNHEY, CDR2 SVGAGI.

This clonotype is deemed medium-sized (0.01 to 0.1%) by its frequency. The CDR3: CASSIVGRDGGEQYF. The gene calls are TRBV19 and TRBJ2-7; TCRdb proposes TRBD2, but this gene call is untestable without DNA. CDR3 length: 15 amino acids. Germline CDR1 and CDR2: LNHDA and SQIVND (reference sequence).

V and J are TRBV14 and TRBJ2-5; TCRdb's D call of TRBD1 is untestable without DNA. The CDR3 extends over 13 amino acids. Germline CDR1 reads SGHDN; CDR2 reads FVKESK. CDR3 residues: CASSQNTGDTQYF.

This chain uses TRBV6-1 with TRBJ2-3; TCRdb gives TRBD1 as the D gene, but with no DNA this cannot be confirmed. Germline V gene lookup returns CDR1 MNHNS and CDR2 SASEGT. The CDR3 runs 17 residues. The chain's CDR3 is CASSEAVGQGATDTQYF.